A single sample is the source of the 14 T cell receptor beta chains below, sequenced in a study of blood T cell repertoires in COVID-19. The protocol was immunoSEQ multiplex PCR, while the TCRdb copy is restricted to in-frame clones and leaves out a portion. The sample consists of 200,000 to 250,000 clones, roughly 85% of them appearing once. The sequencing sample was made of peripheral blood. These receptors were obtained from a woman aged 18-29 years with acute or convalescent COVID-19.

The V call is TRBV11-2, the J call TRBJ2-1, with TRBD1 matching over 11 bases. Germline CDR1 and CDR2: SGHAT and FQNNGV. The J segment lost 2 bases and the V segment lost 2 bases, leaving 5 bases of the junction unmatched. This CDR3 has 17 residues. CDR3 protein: CASSLIGTGGPYNEQFF. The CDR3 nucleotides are TGTGCCAGCAGCTTAATCGGGACAGGGGGACCCTACAATGAGCAGTTCTTC.

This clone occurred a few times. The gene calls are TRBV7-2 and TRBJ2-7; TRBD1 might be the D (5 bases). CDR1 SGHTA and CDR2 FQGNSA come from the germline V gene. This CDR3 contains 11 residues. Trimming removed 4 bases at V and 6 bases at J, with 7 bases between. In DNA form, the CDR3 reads TGTGCCAGCAGCTCAGGGCCCGAGCAGTACTTC. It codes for CASSSGPEQYF. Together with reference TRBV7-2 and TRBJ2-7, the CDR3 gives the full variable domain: GAGVSQSPSNKVTEKGKDVELRCDPISGHTALYWYRQSLGQGLEFLIYFQGNSAPDKSGLPSDRFSAERTGGSVSTLTIQRTQQEDSAVYLCASSSGPEQYFGPGTRLTVT.

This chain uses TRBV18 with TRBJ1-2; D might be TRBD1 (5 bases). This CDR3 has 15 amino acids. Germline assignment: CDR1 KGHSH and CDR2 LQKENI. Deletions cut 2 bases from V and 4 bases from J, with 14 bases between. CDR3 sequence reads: CASSPIRLGGYGYTF. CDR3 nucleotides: TGTGCCAGCTCACCAATCCGGCTCGGGGGCTATGGCTACACCTTC.

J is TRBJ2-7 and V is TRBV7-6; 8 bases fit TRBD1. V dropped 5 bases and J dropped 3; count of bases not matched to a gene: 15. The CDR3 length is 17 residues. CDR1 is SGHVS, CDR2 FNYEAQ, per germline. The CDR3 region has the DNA TGTGCCAGCAGCCCTACCGCCGTGACAGGGGTTTTCTACGAGCAGTACTTC. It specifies CASSPTAVTGVFYEQYF.

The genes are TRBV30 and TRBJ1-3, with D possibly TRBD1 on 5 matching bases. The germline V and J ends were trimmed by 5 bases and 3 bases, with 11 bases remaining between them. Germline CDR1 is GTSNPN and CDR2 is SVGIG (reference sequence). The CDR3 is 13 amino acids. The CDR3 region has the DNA TGTGCCTGGGATACAGGATATGGAAACACCATATATTTT. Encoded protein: CAWDTGYGNTIYF.

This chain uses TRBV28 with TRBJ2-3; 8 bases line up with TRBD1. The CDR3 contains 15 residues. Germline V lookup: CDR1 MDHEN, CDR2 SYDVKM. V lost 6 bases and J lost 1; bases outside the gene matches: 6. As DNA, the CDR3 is TGTGCCAGCAGGATGGACAGGGACGGCACAGATACGCAGTATTTT. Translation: CASRMDRDGTDTQYF.

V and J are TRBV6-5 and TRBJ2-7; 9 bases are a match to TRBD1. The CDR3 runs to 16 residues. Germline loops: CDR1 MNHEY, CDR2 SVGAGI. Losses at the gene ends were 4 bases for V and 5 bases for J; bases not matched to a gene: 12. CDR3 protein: CASSSPGTGQKDEQYF. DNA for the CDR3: TGTGCCAGCAGTTCCCCGGGGACAGGGCAGAAGGACGAGCAGTACTTC.

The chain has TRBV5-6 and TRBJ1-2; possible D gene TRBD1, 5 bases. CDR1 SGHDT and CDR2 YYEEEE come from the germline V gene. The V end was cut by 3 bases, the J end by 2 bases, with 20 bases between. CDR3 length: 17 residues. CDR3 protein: CASSSVLTPGKNYGYTF. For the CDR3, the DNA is TGTGCCAGCAGCTCTGTTTTGACGCCAGGGAAAAACTATGGCTACACCTTC.

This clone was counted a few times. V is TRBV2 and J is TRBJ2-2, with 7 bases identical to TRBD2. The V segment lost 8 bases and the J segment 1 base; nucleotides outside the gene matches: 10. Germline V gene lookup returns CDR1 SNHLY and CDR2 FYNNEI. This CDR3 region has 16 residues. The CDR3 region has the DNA TGTGCCAGCCGTACCGCCGCTAGCGGGAACACCGGGGAGCTGTTTTTT. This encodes CASRTAASGNTGELFF.

The CDR3 loop reads CASSLFSGGVGEQYF. Written as DNA, the CDR3 is TGTGCCAGCAGCTTGTTTTCAGGGGGTGTTGGGGAGCAGTACTTC. The chain is built from TRBV5-5 and TRBJ2-7; TRBD1 matches at 7 bases. V gave up 1 base and J gave up 7 bases; unmatched junction bases: 11. This CDR3 contains 15 residues. CDR1 is SGHKS, CDR2 YYEKEE, per germline (reference sequence).

Here the CDR3 DNA reads TGTGCCAGCGCGGGACAGGCCTACAATGAGCAGTTCTTC. As protein: CASAGQAYNEQFF. This chain uses TRBV19 with TRBJ2-1, with TRBD1 identical over 8 bases. In germline, CDR1 is LNHDA, CDR2 SQIVND (reference sequence). This CDR3 region has 13 residues. Unmatched junction bases numbered 3, after V lost 9 bases and J lost 2 bases.

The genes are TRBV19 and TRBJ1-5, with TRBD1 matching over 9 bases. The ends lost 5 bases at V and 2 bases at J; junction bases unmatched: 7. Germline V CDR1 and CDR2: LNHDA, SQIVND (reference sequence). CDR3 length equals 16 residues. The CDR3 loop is CASSAWTGVGNQPQHF. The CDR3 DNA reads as TGTGCCAGTAGTGCGTGGACAGGGGTCGGCAATCAGCCCCAGCATTTT.

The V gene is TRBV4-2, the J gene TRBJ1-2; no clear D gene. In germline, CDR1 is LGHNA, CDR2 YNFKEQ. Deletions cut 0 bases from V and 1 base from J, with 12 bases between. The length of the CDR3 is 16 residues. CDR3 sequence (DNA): TGTGCCAGCAGCCAAGATTTCGGGATGATTAACTATGGCTACACCTTC. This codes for CASSQDFGMINYGYTF.

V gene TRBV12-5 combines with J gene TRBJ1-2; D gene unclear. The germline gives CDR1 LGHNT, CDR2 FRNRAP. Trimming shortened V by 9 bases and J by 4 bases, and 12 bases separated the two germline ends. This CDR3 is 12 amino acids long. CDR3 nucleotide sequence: TGTGCTAGACGGGAGACATTCTATGGCTACACCTTC. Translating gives CARRETFYGYTF.